These 23 T cell receptor beta chains originate from one sample sequenced in a study of cytomegalovirus exposure and HLA in healthy donors. Generated by immunoSEQ multiplex PCR, the TCRdb table keeps only in-frame clones and is missing some. The table shows about 360,000 clones, with roughly 88% occurring only once. Source material: PBMCs. The receptors derive from a woman in her late teens or twenties in good health and CMV-seronegative.

The rearrangement links TRBV7-2 to TRBJ2-1; TRBD2 matches 7 bases. The V segment lost 5 bases and the J segment 10 bases; nucleotides outside the gene matches: 14. The CDR3 sequence is 15 residues long. Germline-derived CDR1 and CDR2 are SGHTA and FQGNSA. Written as DNA, the CDR3 is TGTGCCAGCAGCCCGGGACTAACGTTAGTTGGGGAGCAGTTCTTC. This gives the protein CASSPGLTLVGEQFF.

The J gene is TRBJ2-7, the V gene TRBV9; the D gene is possibly TRBD1 (6 bases). V lost 3 bases and J 3 bases, leaving 10 bases between the germline ends. Germline values: CDR1 SGDLS, CDR2 YYNGEE. This CDR3 is built from 13 residues. The CDR3 nucleotides are TGTGCCAGCAGCGCAGGGGATCACTACGAGCAGTACTTC. It translates to CASSAGDHYEQYF. The variable domain in full, with the rest retrieved from reference TRBV9 and TRBJ2-7, is DSGVTQTPKHLITATGQRVTLRCSPRSGDLSVYWYQQSLDQGLQFLIQYYNGEERAKGNILERFSAQQFPDLHSELNLSSLELGDSALYFCASSAGDHYEQYFGPGTRLTVT.

The CDR3 sequence: CASSLTYNSPLHF. CDR3 sequence (DNA): TGTGCCAGCAGTCTGACTTATAATTCACCCCTCCACTTT. The genes are TRBV28 and TRBJ1-6; D is uncertain. Trimming removed 5 bases at V and 4 bases at J, with 6 bases between. Germline V gives CDR1 MDHEN, CDR2 SYDVKM. This CDR3 has 13 amino acids. Full variable domain (rest looked up from reference TRBV28 and TRBJ1-6): DVKVTQSSRYLVKRTGEKVFLECVQDMDHENMFWYRQDPGLGLRLIYFSYDVKMKEKGDIPEGYSVSREKKERFSLILESASTNQTSMYLCASSLTYNSPLHFGNGTRLTVT.

The chain recombines TRBV18 with TRBJ2-2; no reliable D call. V lost 2 bases to trimming and J lost 0 bases, with 10 bases between them. There are 16 residues in the CDR3. CDR1 is KGHSH, CDR2 LQKENI, per germline. CDR3 loop: CASSPVDTANTGELFF. In nucleotides, the CDR3 is TGTGCCAGCTCACCAGTTGACACCGCGAACACCGGGGAGCTGTTTTTT.

The rearrangement joins TRBV12-2 to TRBJ1-1; the table's D call of TRBD1 was not tested on the DNA. TRBV12-2 is a recognized pseudogene. This CDR3 spans 14 amino acids. This CDR3 is CASRCRTDSTEAFF. DNA of the CDR3: TGTGCAAGTCGCTGCCGGACAGACAGCACTGAAGCTTTCTTT.

The rearrangement joins TRBV5-1 to TRBJ2-1; 7 positions match TRBD2. Germline lookup yields CDR1 SGHRS and CDR2 YFSETQ. CDR3 size: 14 residues. The J segment lost 1 base and the V segment lost 5 bases, leaving 3 bases of the junction unmatched. As DNA, the CDR3 is TGCGCCAGCAGGTCTAGCGGATCCTACAATGAGCAGTTCTTC. Amino acids: CASRSSGSYNEQFF.

The chain employs TRBV28 and TRBJ2-7; TRBD1 matches 10 bases. CDR1 MDHEN and CDR2 SYDVKM come from the germline V gene. The V gene end was trimmed by 7 bases and the J gene end by 3 bases; junction bases not matched to a gene: 12. This CDR3 comprises 16 residues. The DNA for the CDR3 is TGTGCCAGCATGTTGACAGGGGGCTCTATAAGCTACGAGCAGTACTTC. Its translation is CASMLTGGSISYEQYF.

This clone appeared once. The rearrangement uses TRBV5-1 and TRBJ2-2, with D possibly being TRBD2 (7 bases). V lost 7 bases to trimming and J lost 3 bases, with 13 bases between them. The CDR3 totals 14 residues. Germline values: CDR1 SGHRS, CDR2 YFSETQ. CDR3 protein: CASSRGGDTGELFF. The CDR3 coding sequence is TGCGCCAGCTCCCGAGGGGGGGACACCGGGGAGCTGTTTTTT.

The rearrangement uses TRBV30 and TRBJ2-1; 8 nucleotides align to TRBD2. Germline lookup yields CDR1 GTSNPN and CDR2 SVGIG (reference sequence). The CDR3 loop spans 12 amino acids. In DNA form, the CDR3 reads TGTGCTTTCCGCGGGGGGTACAATGAGCAGTTCTTC. It translates to CAFRGGYNEQFF.

This chain connects TRBV14 to TRBJ2-1, with 9 bases aligning to TRBD1. V lost 6 bases and J lost 6; bases outside the gene matches: 9. Germline V gene lookup returns CDR1 SGHDN and CDR2 FVKESK. The CDR3 totals 15 residues. CDR3 region: CASRSNRGQSNEQFF. CDR3 sequence (DNA): TGTGCCAGCAGGTCCAACAGGGGGCAGTCCAATGAGCAGTTCTTC.

This sequence joins TRBV7-8 and TRBJ2-2; 7 bases align to TRBD2. Losses at the gene ends were 3 bases for V and 7 bases for J; bases not matched to a gene: 5. Germline CDR1 SGHVS, CDR2 FQNEAQ. The CDR3 runs to 14 residues. The CDR3 DNA reads TGTGCCAGCAGCTTTAGGGCTAGCGGCGGGGAGCTGTTTTTT. As protein: CASSFRASGGELFF.

The chain links TRBV4-1 to TRBJ2-5; D gene ambiguous. Trimming pared 0 bases from V and 3 bases from J, leaving 14 bases between. The CDR3 consists of 16 residues. Germline loops: CDR1 MGHRA, CDR2 YSYEKL. Here the CDR3 reads CASSQDDWVSEETQYF. CDR3 bases: TGCGCCAGCAGCCAAGATGACTGGGTGAGTGAAGAGACCCAGTACTTC.

V is TRBV25-1 and J is TRBJ1-3, with TRBD1 matching over 7 bases. CDR3 length: 16 residues. Germline CDR1 reads MGHDK; CDR2 reads SYGVNS. With 10 bases clipped from V and 0 bases from J, the junction kept 12 bases outside the gene matches. CDR3 in amino acids: CATSRGPPSSGNTIYF. CDR3 bases: TGTGCCACTTCAAGGGGGCCGCCGAGCTCTGGAAACACCATATATTTT.

The chain has TRBV10-1 and TRBJ2-2, with D maybe TRBD2 (5 bases). The germline V gene has CDR1 WNHNN and CDR2 SYGVQD (reference sequence). V lost 6 bases, J lost 6 bases, and 17 bases lay in between. The CDR3 covers 15 residues. The CDR3 here is CASSPGWGSPGELFF. The CDR3 DNA sequence: TGCGCCAGCAGCCCGGGATGGGGAAGCCCCGGGGAGCTGTTTTTT.

As to this clone: At one end the junction does not follow the germline gene, possibly because of a read error. The rearrangement joins TRBV29-1 to TRBJ2-2, with D hard to call. This CDR3 region has 13 residues. In germline, CDR1 is SQVTM, CDR2 ANQGSEA. The CDR3 spells CSGIDSKTGELFF. The CDR3 DNA reads as TGCAGCGGGATCGACTCGAAAACCGGGGAGCTGTTTTTT.

V gene TRBV9 combines with J gene TRBJ2-1, with 13 nucleotides matching TRBD2. This CDR3 region has 15 residues. Trimming removed 4 bases from V and 6 bases from J; junction bases left unmatched: 4. Germline CDR1 SGDLS, CDR2 YYNGEE. DNA of the CDR3: TGTGCCAGCAGCCAACTAGCGGGGGGGCCCAATGAGCAGTTCTTC. This encodes CASSQLAGGPNEQFF.

In its sample, this clone was seen once. The V call is TRBV27, the J call TRBJ2-2; D remains ambiguous. Trimming stripped 8 bases from V and 4 bases from J, with 14 bases between. The CDR3 contains 14 residues. Germline CDR1 is MNHEY and CDR2 is SMNVEV (reference sequence). The CDR3 DNA reads as TGTGCCAGCTCTCGGAGCTATTCCACCGGGGAGCTGTTTTTT. Its protein product is CASSRSYSTGELFF.

This clone was seen once. The chain has TRBV6-5 and TRBJ2-3; 7 positions match TRBD2. The CDR3 totals 15 residues. Trimming took 4 bases from V and 0 from J; bases not matched to a gene: 4. Germline lookup yields CDR1 MNHEY and CDR2 SVGAGI. The DNA of the CDR3 is TGTGCCAGCAGTTGGACTAGATACAGCACAGATACGCAGTATTTT. Its protein is CASSWTRYSTDTQYF.

CDR3 in DNA: TGTGCCAGCAGTGAAGGGGGACACGGCTACACAGATACGCAGTATTTT. The encoded protein is CASSEGGHGYTDTQYF. V and J are TRBV6-1 and TRBJ2-3; possible D gene TRBD1, 6 bases. The V end lost 1 base, the J end lost 2 bases, and 13 bases lay between the germline ends. The CDR3 runs 16 residues. Germline V gives CDR1 MNHNS, CDR2 SASEGT.

This chain connects TRBV9 to TRBJ2-7; 7 positions agree with TRBD2. Trimming at V came to 2 bases and at J to 0 bases, leaving 5 bases not matched to a gene. This CDR3 comprises 15 residues. CDR1 and CDR2 from the germline V gene are SGDLS and YYNGEE. The CDR3 nucleotides read TGTGCCAGCAGCGTGGGACTAACCAGCTCCTACGAGCAGTACTTC. It yields the protein CASSVGLTSSYEQYF.

A few counts support this clone. The J gene is TRBJ1-6, the V gene TRBV28; D gene uncertain. Trimming stripped 4 bases from V and 6 bases from J, with 13 bases between. The CDR3 extends over 15 amino acids. Germline CDR1 MDHEN, CDR2 SYDVKM. CDR3 in amino acids: CASSSLGVVNSPLHF. The CDR3 region has the DNA TGTGCCAGCAGTTCCCTAGGAGTCGTTAATTCACCCCTCCACTTT.

The genes are TRBV14 and TRBJ2-7, with D hard to call. Per the germline V gene, CDR1 is SGHDN and CDR2 is FVKESK. The V end was cut by 1 base, the J end by 9 bases, with 13 bases between. This CDR3 has 13 amino acids. CDR3 sequence (DNA): TGTGCCAGCAGCCAAGTCCCGCAGTTTGGGCAGTACTTC. It translates to CASSQVPQFGQYF.

This chain uses TRBV4-1 with TRBJ2-2; 8 bases match TRBD2. Losses at the gene ends were 0 bases for V and 7 bases for J; bases not matched to a gene: 7. The CDR3 covers 16 residues. CDR1 MGHRA and CDR2 YSYEKL come from the germline V gene. As DNA, the CDR3 is TGCGCCAGCAGCCAAGATCTCCAGCGGGGGATCGGGGAGCTGTTTTTT. Its protein product is CASSQDLQRGIGELFF.